A selection of T cell receptor beta chains follows, all from one sample in a study of cytomegalovirus exposure and HLA in healthy donors. Assay used: immunoSEQ multiplex PCR; TCRdb lists only in-frame clones, some missing. The sample carries about 130,000 clones, roughly 82% recorded once. Sample: PBMCs. The receptors were gathered from a woman in her late teens or twenties in good health and CMV-seropositive. Each CDR3 is given with its conserved first and last residue. A D gene is named only where the DNA matches it firmly. The size field is filled for only some rows; it gives once, few, many or a size class.

v_gene	j_gene	d_gene	abundance	CDR3nt	CDR3aa
TRBV5-6	TRBJ2-5	TRBD2	NA	TGTGCCAGCAGCTTCCGGACTAGCGGGGGCCTCCAAGAGACCCAGTACTTC	CASSFRTSGGLQETQYF
TRBV27	TRBJ2-1	NA	NA	TGTGCCAGCAGTCCCTTGGCGGCGGGGCACAATGAGCAGTTCTTC	CASSPLAAGHNEQFF
TRBV5-1	TRBJ2-1	NA	NA	TGCGCCAGCAGCTCGAAATTACTAGGCCCCCCTGAGCAGTTCTTC	CASSSKLLGPPEQFF
TRBV27	TRBJ2-7	NA	NA	TGTGCCAGCAGTTTAGGGACACTCAACGAGCAGTACTTC	CASSLGTLNEQYF
TRBV2	TRBJ2-7	NA	NA	TGTGCCAGCACTCCACAGGGCTACGAGCAGTACTTC	CASTPQGYEQYF
TRBV19	TRBJ1-2	NA	NA	TGTGCCAGTAGCGGGTGGAACTATGGCTACACCTTC	CASSGWNYGYTF
TRBV5-1	TRBJ1-6	NA	NA	TGCGCCAGCAGCTCGGGGGGGGATAGTAATAATTCACCCCTCCACTTT	CASSSGGDSNNSPLHF
TRBV25-1	TRBJ1-3	NA	NA	TGTGCCAGCAGTGAACATCGCAGGAACTCTGGAAACACCATATATTTT	CASSEHRRNSGNTIYF
TRBV6-5	TRBJ2-1	TRBD2	NA	TGTGCCAGCAGTTACGGTGGCGGGGGGGCCATTGAGCAGTTCTTC	CASSYGGGGAIEQFF
TRBV19	TRBJ1-3	NA	NA	TGTGCCAGTAGTATATTGCCAGGCCTCTCTGGAAACACCATATATTTT	CASSILPGLSGNTIYF
TRBV6-5	TRBJ1-1	NA	NA	TGTGCCAGCAGTTACTCACAGGGCATCGGGACTGAAGCTTTCTTT	CASSYSQGIGTEAFF
TRBV6-5	TRBJ2-7	NA	NA	TGTGCCAGCATAGAATTCCAGGGACTCTCCTACGAGCAGTACTTC	CASIEFQGLSYEQYF
TRBV6-5	TRBJ1-4	NA	NA	TGTGCCAGCAGGCCCCCGTTGGGGAGCGAAAAACTGTTTTTT	CASRPPLGSEKLFF
TRBV7-2	TRBJ2-2	NA	NA	TGTGCCAGCAGCTTATCTCTCGGGGAGCTGTTTTTT	CASSLSLGELFF
TRBV23-1	TRBJ2-7	NA	NA	TGCGCCAGCTGCTACGAGCAGTACTTC	CASCYEQYF
TRBV5-5	TRBJ2-1	NA	NA	TGTGCCAGCAGCTTGGCCGACGGCGGCGGTAATGAGCAGTTCTTC	CASSLADGGGNEQFF
TRBV7-9	TRBJ1-2	NA	once	TGTGCCAGCAGCTTGAGTTCCCGGGATAACTATGGCTACACCTTC	CASSLSSRDNYGYTF
TRBV5-6	TRBJ1-1	NA	NA	TGTGCCAGCAGCTTGGGGATCCGGGTCACTGAAGCTTTCTTT	CASSLGIRVTEAFF
TRBV5-5	TRBJ2-7	NA	NA	TGTGCCAGCAGCGCCAAAGGGGCAGGGGACCACGAGCAGTACTTC	CASSAKGAGDHEQYF
TRBV2	TRBJ1-4	NA	NA	TGTGCCAGCAGTGAGTTGGCCCCAGATGAAAAACTGTTTTTT	CASSELAPDEKLFF
TRBV7-9	TRBJ2-1	NA	NA	TGTGCCAGCAGCCCCTCGCCGTGGGGCGATGAGCAGTTCTTC	CASSPSPWGDEQFF
TRBV4-1	TRBJ2-2	TRBD1	NA	TGCGCCAGCAGCCGCGGGACAGGGGGGGACACCGGGGAGCTGTTTTTT	CASSRGTGGDTGELFF
TRBV4-1	TRBJ1-2	NA	NA	TGCGCCAGCAGCGTTCGTGGGGGGGGCGATCGATATGGCTACACCTTC	CASSVRGGGDRYGYTF
TRBV2	TRBJ2-7	TRBD1	NA	TGTGCCAGCAAACTCCGACAGGGGTCCTACGAGCAGTACTTC	CASKLRQGSYEQYF
TRBV5-6	TRBJ2-5	NA	NA	TGTGCCAGCAGCTTTCTGCCGGGGGGCGAAGAGACCCAGTACTTC	CASSFLPGGEETQYF
TRBV30	TRBJ1-5	NA	NA	TGTGCCTGGAGTCTGGACAGCTATAGCAATCAGCCCCAGCATTTT	CAWSLDSYSNQPQHF
TRBV5-1	TRBJ1-1	NA	NA	TGCGCCAGCAGCTTGACGGGGGAGACTGAAGCTTTCTTT	CASSLTGETEAFF
TRBV25-1	TRBJ2-1	TRBD2	NA	TGTGCCAGTAACCGGGGGGAATACAATGAGCAGTTCTTC	CASNRGEYNEQFF
TRBV5-6	TRBJ2-7	TRBD2	NA	TGTGCCAGCAGCTTGGCTTCTAGCGGGGGGCCCAGGAGGCTCGAGCAGTACTTC	CASSLASSGGPRRLEQYF
TRBV2	TRBJ1-2	NA	NA	TGTGCCAGCAGTGACTCGGTAGCTAACTATGGCTACACCTTC	CASSDSVANYGYTF
TRBV18	TRBJ2-1	TRBD1	NA	TGTGCCAGCTCAAAGCAGGGGGTCAATGAGCAGTTCTTC	CASSKQGVNEQFF
TRBV5-1	TRBJ2-7	TRBD2	NA	TGCGCCAGCAGCTTGGATGCAGCGGGGGGGCGTGAGCAGTACTTC	CASSLDAAGGREQYF